This TCR beta chain was documented in a study of CD8+ T cells in alopecia areata. Study-level background: Treated patients took oral tofacitinib at 5 to 10 mg twice daily.

After isolation, RNA underwent reverse transcription to generate cDNA as the sequencing template. Only in-frame clones appear in the TCRdb table, and some are missing; sequencing was by immunoSEQ multiplex PCR. This sample carries about 200,000 clones, more than 45% of them seen once, and the ten largest clones take 0.4% to 0.55%. Alopecia areata patients provided lesional scalp punch biopsies and peripheral blood. Regarding the study as a whole: Normal scalp showed lower clonality than lesional scalp, especially alopecia totalis/universalis. TCR sharing across patients was less clear than in mice, possibly HLA-related.

Concerning this clone itself: Its antigen is as yet unknown.

Germline V gene sequence: CDR1 MNHEY, CDR2 SMNVEV (reference sequence). The CDR3 runs to 17 residues. Losses at the gene ends were 3 bases for V and 5 bases for J; bases not matched to a gene: 6. This TCR was recovered from a human donor with alopecia areata. V usage is TRBV27 and J usage is TRBJ2-5; 16 bases line up with TRBD2. Sequencing used CD4+ T cells sorted from blood, obtained at week 0. This chain's CDR3 is CASSLGTSGRAKETQYF. CDR3 bases: TGTGCCAGCAGTTTGGGGACTAGCGGGAGGGCCAAGGAGACCCAGTACTTC.